Below, 23 T cell receptor beta chains from the same sample are listed, as sequenced in a study of regulatory T cells in long-lasting Graves disease. Sequencing libraries for TCR beta were prepared with iRepertoire HTBI primers and Arm-PCR of CDR3 regions. TCRdb re-called the multiplex PCR reads through MiXCR, storing one row per CDR3 protein. Of 390,000 or so distinct CDR3 sequences listed, roughly 23% are singletons. Time point defined: persistent/refractory GD, antithyroid drugs over 5 years with positive TRAb. PBMC-derived RNA was used for the TCR library. The material was peripheral blood mononuclear cells (PBMCs), obtained when the disease was refractory, from a patient treated with antithyroid drugs. The receptor set was obtained from a woman aged 40 to 50 with Graves disease.

This clonotype occurred a few times. CDR3 sequence (DNA): TGTGCCAGTAGTATAATAATTGGTAGGGCAGAACTAAATCAGCCCCAGCATTTT. This encodes CASSIIIGRAELNQPQHF. The chain couples TRBV19 to TRBJ1-5; D call uncertain. This CDR3 spans 18 amino acids. Between the trimmed V and J ends, which lost 2 bases and 4 bases, there was a span of 21 bases. Germline V CDR1 and CDR2: LNHDA, SQIVND (reference sequence).

The V gene is TRBV20-1, the J gene TRBJ1-2, with D perhaps TRBD1 (5 bases). Germline values: CDR1 DFQATT, CDR2 SNEGSKA (reference sequence). The V and J ends lost 3 bases and 4 bases respectively, with 18 bases between them. The CDR3 length is 15 residues. CDR3 residues: CSARKQEGQLYGYTF. DNA of the CDR3: TGCAGTGCTAGGAAGCAGGAGGGGCAGCTCTATGGCTACACCTTC.

This clonotype has just a few counts. This may be a read error, as it is one base from a much larger clone. V and J are TRBV6-1 and TRBJ2-5; TRBD1 agrees at 9 bases. CDR3 length: 16 amino acids. Germline CDR1 MNHNS, CDR2 SASEGT. Trimming removed 8 bases from V and 5 bases from J; junction bases left unmatched: 15. This chain's CDR3 is CASEPLDRGIWETQYF. For the CDR3, the DNA is TGTGCCAGCGAACCCCTCGACAGGGGGATTTGGGAGACCCAGTACTTC.

This clonotype was picked up many times. This chain uses TRBV28 with TRBJ1-5; D uncertain. From germline, CDR1 is MDHEN and CDR2 SYDVKM. Trimming took 6 bases from V and 2 from J, leaving 20 bases between them. The CDR3 contains 17 residues. The CDR3: CASSPFIVRYGNQPQHF. The CDR3, as DNA: TGTGCCAGCAGCCCTTTTATCGTCCGATACGGCAATCAGCCCCAGCATTTT.

This clonotype was recorded many times. This sequence joins TRBV12-3 or TRBV12-4 and TRBJ2-7, with D possibly called TRBD1 or TRBD2 (5 bases each). V was pared by 7 bases and J by 3 bases, with 19 bases between. The CDR3 length is 15 residues. The CDR3 here is CASTRGPGSHYEQYF. The CDR3 bases are TGTGCCAGCACCCGGGGCCCCGGGTCCCACTACGAGCAGTACTTC.

Comments on this clonotype: One end of the junction varies from germline; a read error may be responsible. V is TRBV6-4 and J is TRBJ2-2, with D maybe TRBD2 (6 bases). This CDR3 contains 13 residues. CDR1 MRHNA and CDR2 SNTAGT come from the germline V gene. CDR3 sequence: CASLGGSHGEPFF. The DNA for the CDR3 is TGTGCCAGTCTTGGGGGGAGTCACGGGGAGCCGTTTTTT.

The chain has TRBV6-1 and TRBJ2-7, with D maybe TRBD2 (5 bases). The ends were cut back, 6 bases at V and 1 base at J, with 16 bases in the middle. The CDR3 has 15 residues. CDR1 MNHNS and CDR2 SASEGT come from the germline V gene. CDR3 nucleotide sequence: TGTGCCAGCAGGTCCCGATTGCGGACTTCCTACGAGCAGTACTTC. It translates to CASRSRLRTSYEQYF.

The sample holds many counts of this clonotype. The genes are TRBV2 and TRBJ2-7; D remains unclear. Germline V gene sequence: CDR1 SNHLY, CDR2 FYNNEI. Trimming stripped 7 bases from V and 3 bases from J, with 16 bases between. The CDR3 covers 14 residues. CDR3 protein: CASKTWTVRYEQYF. DNA for the CDR3: TGTGCCAGCAAGACTTGGACGGTCCGCTACGAGCAGTACTTC.

The rearrangement links TRBV11-2 to TRBJ2-2; 7 bases line up with TRBD1. This CDR3 is 13 amino acids long. Germline assignment: CDR1 SGHAT and CDR2 FQNNGV. The ends lost 6 bases at V and 6 bases at J; junction bases unmatched: 4. CDR3 in DNA: TGTGCCAGCAGGACAGGGAATGCCGGGGAGCTGTTTTTT. Translation: CASRTGNAGELFF.

The chain joins TRBV29-1 to TRBJ2-2; the match to TRBD1 covers 10 bases. This CDR3 spans 14 amino acids. Germline V CDR1 and CDR2: SQVTM, ANQGSEA. The trim removed 7 bases at V and 5 bases at J, leaving 7 bases unmatched. DNA of the CDR3: TGCAGCGCCGCGGGACAGGGGCGGACCGGGGAGCTGTTTTTT. Translation gives CSAAGQGRTGELFF.

A single count supports this clonotype. Given a much more abundant clone one base away, this may be a read error. This sequence joins TRBV28 and TRBJ2-7; D is undetermined. Per the germline V gene, CDR1 is MDHEN and CDR2 is SYDVKM. There are 13 residues in the CDR3. The CDR3 sequence: CASSFLLGHEQCF. DNA of the CDR3: TGTGCCAGCAGTTTTTTGCTAGGCCACGAGCAGTGCTTC.

This clonotype occurred many times. CDR3 sequence (DNA): TGTGCCAGCAGCCTCGGGACAGCCCTCCACTTT. This sequence encodes CASSLGTALHF. The V and J genes are TRBV3-1 and TRBJ1-6, with 7 positions matching TRBD1. Germline lookup yields CDR1 LGHDT and CDR2 YNNKEL (reference sequence). CDR3 length: 11 residues. J lost 14 bases, V lost 4 bases, and 2 bases had no gene match.

The rearrangement uses TRBV4-1 and TRBJ1-4, with 9 bases fitting TRBD1. This CDR3 spans 17 amino acids. Germline loops: CDR1 MGHRA, CDR2 YSYEKL. J was trimmed by 0 bases and V by 3 bases; bases with no gene match: 5. The CDR3 sequence is CASSHQQGAPTNEKLFF. DNA for the CDR3: TGCGCCAGCAGCCACCAACAGGGGGCCCCAACTAATGAAAAACTGTTTTTT.

V and J are TRBV6-5 and TRBJ1-5; the match to TRBD1 covers 10 bases. The CDR3 runs 16 residues. The V and J ends lost 2 bases and 5 bases, in that order; junction bases with no gene match: 6. The V gene's germline CDR1 is MNHEY and CDR2 SVGAGI. CDR3 DNA sequence: TGTGCCAGCAGTTACCGGGGACAGGGGATCGATCAGCCCCAGCATTTT. Protein product: CASSYRGQGIDQPQHF.

The rearrangement joins TRBV13 to TRBJ1-1; 10 bases align to TRBD1. The germline V gene has CDR1 PRHDT and CDR2 FYEKMQ (reference sequence). Trimming removed 0 bases from V and 5 bases from J; junction bases left unmatched: 6. This CDR3 region has 16 residues. This chain's CDR3 is CASSLGRQGAYTEAFF. In nucleotides, the CDR3 is TGTGCCAGCAGCTTAGGTCGACAGGGGGCGTATACTGAAGCTTTCTTT.

The chain couples TRBV27 to TRBJ2-7, with TRBD1 identical over 7 bases. CDR3 length equals 19 residues. Germline CDR1 is MNHEY and CDR2 is SMNVEV (reference sequence). Trimming removed 2 bases from V and 1 base from J; junction bases left unmatched: 17. The CDR3 DNA follows: TGTGCCAGCAGTTTAAGGCTTCGACAGGGCCTATCATCATCCTACGAGCAGTACTTC. Its translation: CASSLRLRQGLSSSYEQYF.

Remarks on this clonotype: This could be a read error, since a much larger clone is one nucleotide away. This chain links TRBV2 with TRBJ1-5; no firm D call. Trimming shortened V by 8 bases and J by 1 base, and 12 bases separated the two germline ends. The CDR3 sequence is 14 residues long. Germline lookup yields CDR1 SNHLY and CDR2 FYNNEI. The CDR3 spells CASAEVLSNQPQHF. In DNA form, the CDR3 reads TGTGCCAGCGCCGAGGTCTTAAGCAATCAGCCCCAGCATTTT.

This clonotype was counted a few times. This chain joins TRBV28 and TRBJ2-1; D possibly matches TRBD1 or TRBD2 (7 bases each). The CDR3 length is 14 residues. Germline V CDR1 and CDR2: MDHEN, SYDVKM. V lost 5 bases and J 6 bases, leaving 14 bases between the germline ends. This chain's CDR3 is CASSQGGAVNEQFF. CDR3 nucleotides: TGTGCCAGCAGTCAGGGGGGGGCGGTCAATGAGCAGTTCTTC.

The chain is built from TRBV20-1 and TRBJ2-2; 8 bases map to TRBD1. With V trimmed by 4 bases and J by 1 base, 5 bases remained unmatched. The CDR3 has 15 residues. Germline CDR1 DFQATT, CDR2 SNEGSKA (reference sequence). In nucleotides, the CDR3 is TGCAGTGCTAAGGATACAGGGGGGAACACCGGGGAGCTGTTTTTT. Its translation: CSAKDTGGNTGELFF.

The J gene is TRBJ1-2, the V gene TRBV2; no firm D call. The CDR3 is 14 amino acids. In germline, CDR1 is SNHLY, CDR2 FYNNEI. V lost 8 bases and J 1 base, leaving 14 bases between the germline ends. In DNA, the CDR3 is TGTGCCAGCGCCCGCGACGGAGTTAACTATGGCTACACCTTC. It encodes CASARDGVNYGYTF.

The chain joins TRBV7-2 to TRBJ1-1, with D possibly TRBD1 on 6 matching bases. This CDR3 contains 17 residues. Trimming stripped 2 bases from V and 1 base from J, with 17 bases between. The germline V gene has CDR1 SGHTA and CDR2 FQGNSA. CDR3 sequence reads: CASSLRRVWGANTEAFF. As DNA, the CDR3 is TGTGCCAGCAGCTTAAGGAGGGTTTGGGGGGCGAACACTGAAGCTTTCTTT.

The chain links TRBV19 to TRBJ2-3; 7 bases line up with TRBD1. The length of the CDR3 is 17 residues. The germline V gene encodes CDR1 LNHDA and CDR2 SQIVND (reference sequence). Trimming removed 0 bases from V and 0 bases from J; junction bases left unmatched: 6. CDR3 bases: TGTGCCAGTAGTATAGATACCAGGGGGATTAGCACAGATACGCAGTATTTT. Protein sequence: CASSIDTRGISTDTQYF. The whole variable domain, remainder taken from reference TRBV19 and TRBJ2-3, is DGGITQSPKYLFRKEGQNVTLSCEQNLNHDAMYWYRQDPGQGLRLIYYSQIVNDFQKGDIAEGYSVSREKKESFPLTVTSAQKNPTAFYLCASSIDTRGISTDTQYFGPGTRLTVL.

This clonotype was recorded a few times. The genes are TRBV19 and TRBJ1-2; 8 bases fit TRBD1. The CDR3 runs 13 residues. Trimming took 9 bases from V and 4 from J; bases not matched to a gene: 7. The germline CDR1 and CDR2 sequences are LNHDA and SQIVND (reference sequence). CDR3: CASLRGPSYGYTF. Written as DNA, the CDR3 is TGTGCCAGCCTCAGGGGGCCCTCCTATGGCTACACCTTC.